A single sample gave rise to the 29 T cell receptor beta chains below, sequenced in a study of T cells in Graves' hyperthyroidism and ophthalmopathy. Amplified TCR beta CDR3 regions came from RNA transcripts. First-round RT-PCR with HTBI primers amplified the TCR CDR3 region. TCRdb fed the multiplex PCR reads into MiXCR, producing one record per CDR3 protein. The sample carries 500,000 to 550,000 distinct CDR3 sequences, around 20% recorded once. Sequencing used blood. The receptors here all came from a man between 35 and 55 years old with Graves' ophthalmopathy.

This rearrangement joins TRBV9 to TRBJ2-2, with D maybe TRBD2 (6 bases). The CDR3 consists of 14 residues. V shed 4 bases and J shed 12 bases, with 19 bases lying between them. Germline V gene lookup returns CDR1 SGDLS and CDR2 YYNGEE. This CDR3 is CASSPSGSMRKLFF. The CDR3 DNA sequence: TGTGCCAGCAGCCCAAGCGGGTCGATGAGGAAGCTGTTTTTT.

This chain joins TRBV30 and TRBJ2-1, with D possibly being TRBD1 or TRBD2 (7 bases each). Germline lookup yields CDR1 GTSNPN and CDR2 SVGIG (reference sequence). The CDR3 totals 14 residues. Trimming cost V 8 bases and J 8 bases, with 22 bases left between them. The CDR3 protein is CAGGGRGMMDEQFF. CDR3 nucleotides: TGTGCCGGGGGGGGCAGGGGGATGATGGATGAGCAGTTCTTC. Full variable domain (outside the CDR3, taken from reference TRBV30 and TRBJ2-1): SQTIHQWPATLVQPVGSPLSLECTVEGTSNPNLYWYRQAAGRGLQLLFYSVGIGQISSEVPQNLSASRPQDRQFILSSKKLLLSDSGFYLCAGGGRGMMDEQFFGPGTRLTVL.

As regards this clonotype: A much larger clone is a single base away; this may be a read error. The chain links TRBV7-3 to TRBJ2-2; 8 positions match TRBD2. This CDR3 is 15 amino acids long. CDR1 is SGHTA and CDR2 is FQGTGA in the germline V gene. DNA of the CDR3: TGTGTCAGCAGCCCCACCGGGGGGGACACCGGGGAGCTGTTTTTT. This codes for CVSSPTGGDTGELFF.

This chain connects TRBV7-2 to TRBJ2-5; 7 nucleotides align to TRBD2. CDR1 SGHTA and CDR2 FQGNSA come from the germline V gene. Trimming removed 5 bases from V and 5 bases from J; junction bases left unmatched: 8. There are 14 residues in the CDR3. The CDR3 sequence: CASSPYAGDETQYF. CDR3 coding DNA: TGTGCCAGCAGCCCCTACGCGGGAGATGAGACCCAGTACTTC.

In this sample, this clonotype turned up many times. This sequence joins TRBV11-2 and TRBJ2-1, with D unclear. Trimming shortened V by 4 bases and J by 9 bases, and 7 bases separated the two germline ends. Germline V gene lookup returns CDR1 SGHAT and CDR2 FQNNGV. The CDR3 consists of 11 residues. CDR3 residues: CASSSLGEQFF. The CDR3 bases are TGTGCCAGCAGCTCCCTGGGTGAGCAGTTCTTC.

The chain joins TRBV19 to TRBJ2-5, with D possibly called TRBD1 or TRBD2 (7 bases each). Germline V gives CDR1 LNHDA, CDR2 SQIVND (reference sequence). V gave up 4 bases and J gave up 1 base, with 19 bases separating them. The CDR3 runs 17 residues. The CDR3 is CASSNPGGGQLQETQYF. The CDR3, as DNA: TGTGCCAGTAGTAACCCCGGCGGGGGACAGCTCCAAGAGACCCAGTACTTC.

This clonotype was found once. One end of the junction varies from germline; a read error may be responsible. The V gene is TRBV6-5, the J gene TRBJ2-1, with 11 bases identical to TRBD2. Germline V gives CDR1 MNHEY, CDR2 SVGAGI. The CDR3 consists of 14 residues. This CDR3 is CASSHSGTSGPQFF. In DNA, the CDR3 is TGTGCCAGCAGTCACTCGGGGACTAGCGGTCCACAGTTCTTC.

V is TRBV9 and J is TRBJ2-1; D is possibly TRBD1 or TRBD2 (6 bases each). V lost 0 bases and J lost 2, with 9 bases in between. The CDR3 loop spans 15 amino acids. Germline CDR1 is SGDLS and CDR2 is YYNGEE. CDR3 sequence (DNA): TGTGCCAGCAGCGTAGAAGGGGGGCCCTACAATGAGCAGTTCTTC. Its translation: CASSVEGGPYNEQFF.

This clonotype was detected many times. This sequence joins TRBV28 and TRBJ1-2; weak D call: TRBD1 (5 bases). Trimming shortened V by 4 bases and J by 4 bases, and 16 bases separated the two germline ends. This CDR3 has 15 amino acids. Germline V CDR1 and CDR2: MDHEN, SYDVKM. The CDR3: CASSSPVGAGYGYTF. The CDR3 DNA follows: TGTGCCAGCAGTTCCCCAGTTGGGGCGGGCTATGGCTACACCTTC.

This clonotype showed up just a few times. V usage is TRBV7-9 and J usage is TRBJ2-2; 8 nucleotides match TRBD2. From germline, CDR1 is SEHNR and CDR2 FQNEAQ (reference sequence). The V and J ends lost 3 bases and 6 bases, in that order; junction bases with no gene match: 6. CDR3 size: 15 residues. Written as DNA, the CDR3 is TGTGCCAGCAGCTTTGGGACTAGTATAGCCGGGGAGCTGTTTTTT. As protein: CASSFGTSIAGELFF.

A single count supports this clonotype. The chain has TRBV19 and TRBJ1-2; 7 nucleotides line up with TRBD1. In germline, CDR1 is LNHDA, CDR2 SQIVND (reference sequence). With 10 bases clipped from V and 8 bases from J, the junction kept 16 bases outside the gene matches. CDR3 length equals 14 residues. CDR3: CATSSDRDLSGYTF. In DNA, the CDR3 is TGTGCCACCTCGTCCGACAGGGACCTGTCCGGCTACACCTTC.

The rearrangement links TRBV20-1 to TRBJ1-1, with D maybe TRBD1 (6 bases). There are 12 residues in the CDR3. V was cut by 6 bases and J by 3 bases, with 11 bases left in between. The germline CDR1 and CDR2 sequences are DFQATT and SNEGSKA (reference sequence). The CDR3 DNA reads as TGCAGTGCAACAGACAGGTACACTGAAGCTTTCTTT. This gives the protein CSATDRYTEAFF.

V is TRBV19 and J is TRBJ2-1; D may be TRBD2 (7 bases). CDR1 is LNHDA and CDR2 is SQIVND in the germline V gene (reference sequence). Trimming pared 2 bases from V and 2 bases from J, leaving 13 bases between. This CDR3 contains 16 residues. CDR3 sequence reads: CASSIRGGTTYNEQFF. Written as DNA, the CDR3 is TGTGCCAGTAGTATAAGGGGGGGGACGACCTACAATGAGCAGTTCTTC.

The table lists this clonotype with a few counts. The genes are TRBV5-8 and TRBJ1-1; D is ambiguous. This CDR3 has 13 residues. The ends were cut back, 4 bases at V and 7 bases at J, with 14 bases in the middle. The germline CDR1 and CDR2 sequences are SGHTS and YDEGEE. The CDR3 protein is CASSPPTRIEAFF. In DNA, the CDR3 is TGTGCCAGCAGCCCCCCGACGCGGATTGAAGCTTTCTTT.

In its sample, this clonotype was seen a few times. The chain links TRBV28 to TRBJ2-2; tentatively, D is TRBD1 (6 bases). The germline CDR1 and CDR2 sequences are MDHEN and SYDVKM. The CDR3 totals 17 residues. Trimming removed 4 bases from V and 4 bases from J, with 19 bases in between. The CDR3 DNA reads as TGTGCCAGCAGTTCTTACCACAGGGAATCCAGCACCGGGGAGCTGTTTTTT. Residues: CASSSYHRESSTGELFF.

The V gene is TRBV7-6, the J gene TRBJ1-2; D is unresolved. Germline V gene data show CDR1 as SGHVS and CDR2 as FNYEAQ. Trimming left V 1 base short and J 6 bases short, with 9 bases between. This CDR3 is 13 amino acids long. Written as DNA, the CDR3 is TGTGCCAGCAGCTTAGTCGGTGATCATGGCTACACCTTC. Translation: CASSLVGDHGYTF. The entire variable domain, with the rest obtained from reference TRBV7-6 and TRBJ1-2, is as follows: GAGVSQSPRYKVTKRGQDVALRCDPISGHVSLYWYRQALGQGPEFLTYFNYEAQQDKSGLPNDRFSAERPEGSISTLTIQRTEQRDSAMYRCASSLVGDHGYTFGSGTRLTVV.

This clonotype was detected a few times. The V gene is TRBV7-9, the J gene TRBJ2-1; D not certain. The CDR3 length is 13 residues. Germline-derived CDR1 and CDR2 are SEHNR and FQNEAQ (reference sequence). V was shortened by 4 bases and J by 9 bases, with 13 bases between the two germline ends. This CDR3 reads CASSSVTGGEQFF. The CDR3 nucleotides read TGTGCCAGCAGCTCTGTAACCGGTGGTGAGCAGTTCTTC.

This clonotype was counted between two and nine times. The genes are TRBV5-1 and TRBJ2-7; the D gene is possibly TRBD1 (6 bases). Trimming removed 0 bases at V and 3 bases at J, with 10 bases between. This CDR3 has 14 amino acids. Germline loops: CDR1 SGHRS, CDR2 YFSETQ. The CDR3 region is CASSLAQGDYEQYF. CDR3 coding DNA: TGCGCCAGCAGCTTGGCACAGGGTGACTACGAGCAGTACTTC.

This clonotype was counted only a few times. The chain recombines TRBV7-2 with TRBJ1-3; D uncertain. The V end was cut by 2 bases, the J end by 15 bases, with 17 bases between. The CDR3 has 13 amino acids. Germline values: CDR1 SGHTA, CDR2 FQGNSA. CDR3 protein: CASSLFDGVYKYF. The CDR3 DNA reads TGTGCCAGCAGCTTATTTGACGGGGTATACAAATATTTT.

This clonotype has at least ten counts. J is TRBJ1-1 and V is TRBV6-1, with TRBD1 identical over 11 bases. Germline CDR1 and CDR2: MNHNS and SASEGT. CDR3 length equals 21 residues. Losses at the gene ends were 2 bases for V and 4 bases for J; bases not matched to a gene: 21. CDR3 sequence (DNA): TGTGCCAGCAGTGAAAGGTCCTGGTCCGGGACAGGGGGTTCCTGGGGCACTGAAGCTTTCTTT. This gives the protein CASSERSWSGTGGSWGTEAFF.

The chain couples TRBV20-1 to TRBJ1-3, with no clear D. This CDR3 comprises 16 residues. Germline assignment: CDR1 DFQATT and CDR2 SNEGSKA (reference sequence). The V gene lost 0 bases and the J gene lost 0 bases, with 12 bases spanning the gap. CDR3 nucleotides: TGCAGTGCTAGAGATCGCAGAAAAAGCTCTGGAAACACCATATATTTT. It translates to CSARDRRKSSGNTIYF.

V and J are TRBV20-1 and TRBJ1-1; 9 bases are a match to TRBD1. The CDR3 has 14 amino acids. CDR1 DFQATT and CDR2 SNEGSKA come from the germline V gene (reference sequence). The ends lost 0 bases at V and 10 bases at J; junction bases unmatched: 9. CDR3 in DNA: TGCAGTGCTAGAGATCGGCGACAGGGGGTTGGAGCTTTCTTT. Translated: CSARDRRQGVGAFF.

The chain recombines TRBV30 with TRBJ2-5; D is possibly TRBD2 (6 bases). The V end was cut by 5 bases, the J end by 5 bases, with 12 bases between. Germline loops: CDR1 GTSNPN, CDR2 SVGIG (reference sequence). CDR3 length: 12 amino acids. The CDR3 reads CAWCSAGETQYF. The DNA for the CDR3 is TGTGCCTGGTGTTCCGCGGGGGAGACCCAGTACTTC.

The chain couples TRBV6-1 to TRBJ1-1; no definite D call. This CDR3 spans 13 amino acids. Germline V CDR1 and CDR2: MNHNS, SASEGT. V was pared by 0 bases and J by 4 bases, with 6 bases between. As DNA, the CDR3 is TGTGCCAGCAGTGAAGCGCATGGCACTGAAGCTTTCTTT. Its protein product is CASSEAHGTEAFF.

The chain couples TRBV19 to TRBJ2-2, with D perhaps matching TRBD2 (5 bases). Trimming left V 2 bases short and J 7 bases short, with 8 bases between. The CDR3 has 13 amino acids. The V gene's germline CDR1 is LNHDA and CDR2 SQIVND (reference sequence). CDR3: CASSIRGIGELFF. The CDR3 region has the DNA TGTGCCAGTAGTATACGAGGGATCGGGGAGCTGTTTTTT.

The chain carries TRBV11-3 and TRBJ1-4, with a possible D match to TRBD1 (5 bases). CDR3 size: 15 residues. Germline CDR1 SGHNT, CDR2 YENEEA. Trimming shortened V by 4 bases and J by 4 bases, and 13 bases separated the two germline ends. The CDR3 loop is CASSSVAGSNEKLFF. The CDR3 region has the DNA TGTGCCAGCAGCTCGGTGGCAGGGAGTAATGAAAAACTGTTTTTT.

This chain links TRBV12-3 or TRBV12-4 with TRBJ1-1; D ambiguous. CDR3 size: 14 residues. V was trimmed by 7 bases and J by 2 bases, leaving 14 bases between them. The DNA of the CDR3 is TGTGCCAGCATACCCGCGCGGAGCAACACTGAAGCTTTCTTT. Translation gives CASIPARSNTEAFF.

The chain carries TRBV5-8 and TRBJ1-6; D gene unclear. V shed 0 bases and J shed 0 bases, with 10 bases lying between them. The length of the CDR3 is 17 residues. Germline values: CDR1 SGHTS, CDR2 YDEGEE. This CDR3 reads CASSLVSAISYNSPLHF. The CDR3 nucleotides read TGTGCCAGCAGCTTGGTTTCAGCTATCTCCTATAATTCACCCCTCCACTTT.

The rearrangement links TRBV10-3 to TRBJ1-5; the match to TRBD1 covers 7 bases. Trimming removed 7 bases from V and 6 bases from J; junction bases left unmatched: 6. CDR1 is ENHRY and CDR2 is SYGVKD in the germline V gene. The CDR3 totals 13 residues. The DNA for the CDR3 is TGTGCCATCACCCCAGGGGGTGGTCAGCCCCAGCATTTT. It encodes CAITPGGGQPQHF.